This is a list of T cell receptor beta chains from one sample in a study of OX40 agonist ivuxolimab in advanced cancers. Sequencing used immunoSEQ multiplex PCR; TCRdb keeps in-frame clones, though not all of them. The profile shows tens of thousands of clones, over 65% of them singletons. This sample comprised CD4+ or CD8+ T cells sorted from blood, obtained in a trial of the OX40 agonist ivuxolimab. All receptors derive from an adult with an advanced solid tumor such as melanoma, head and neck, liver or kidney cancer. The CDR3 runs from the conserved cysteine through the conserved F or W. A D gene is named only where the DNA matches it firmly. Expanded clones are given a class, and other clones once, few, many or no size at all.

d_call j_call v_call clone_size cdr3_aa cdr3_nt
NA TRBJ1-3 TRBV14 NA CASSQVGGISGNTIYF TGTGCCAGCAGCCAAGTGGGGGGGATCTCTGGAAACACCATATATTTT
NA TRBJ2-7 TRBV4-1 NA CASSFGDRAVYEQYF TGCGCCAGCAGCTTTGGAGACCGGGCCGTCTACGAGCAGTACTTC
NA TRBJ2-3 TRBV5-1 NA CASSPPGLDTDTQYF TGCGCCAGCTCCCCCCCGGGACTCGACACAGATACGCAGTATTTT
TRBD1 TRBJ2-3 TRBV4-2 NA CASSQDPLDRGRTDTQYF TGTGCCAGCAGCCAAGATCCCCTGGACAGGGGAAGAACAGATACGCAGTATTTT
NA TRBJ2-5 TRBV10-1 NA CASSGGRQETQYF TGCGCCAGCAGTGGGGGACGACAAGAGACCCAGTACTTC
TRBD1 TRBJ1-4 TRBV6-1 NA CASSMTGLNEKLFF TGTGCCAGCAGTATGACAGGGCTAAATGAAAAACTGTTTTTT
TRBD1 TRBJ1-2 TRBV5-1 NA CASSLVGGGDYGYTF TGCGCCAGCAGCTTGGTTGGAGGGGGCGACTATGGCTACACCTTC
NA TRBJ2-3 TRBV27 NA CASSSAGAGEDTQYF TGTGCCAGCAGTTCGGCGGGGGCGGGGGAGGATACGCAGTATTTT
NA TRBJ2-2 TRBV19 NA CASSIGGQSTGELFF TGTGCCAGTAGTATTGGGGGGCAAAGTACCGGGGAGCTGTTTTTT
NA TRBJ2-1 TRBV6-1 NA CASSELGQNNEQFF TGTGCCAGCAGTGAACTAGGACAGAACAATGAGCAGTTCTTC
NA TRBJ1-1 TRBV6-5 NA CASSRGDTEAFF TGTGCCAGCAGTAGGGGGGATACTGAAGCTTTCTTT
TRBD1 TRBJ1-4 TRBV9 once CASSTRDRGSATNEKLFF TGTGCCAGCAGCACCCGGGACAGGGGATCTGCAACTAATGAAAAACTGTTTTTT
NA TRBJ1-1 TRBV7-2 few CASSLGSGGAFF TGTGCCAGCAGCTTAGGTAGTGGGGGAGCTTTCTTT
TRBD1 TRBJ1-2 TRBV6-5 NA CASSYPGTGGNGYTF TGTGCCAGCAGTTACCCCGGGACAGGGGGAAATGGCTACACCTTC
NA TRBJ2-2 TRBV28 few CASSFLAGELFF TGTGCCAGCAGTTTCCTTGCCGGGGAGCTGTTTTTT
NA TRBJ1-4 TRBV7-9 NA CASSRGAIGEKLFF TGTGCCAGCAGTAGGGGGGCAATTGGTGAAAAACTGTTTTTT
NA TRBJ2-2 TRBV7-2 NA CASSWMLGGANTGELFF TGTGCCAGCAGCTGGATGCTTGGGGGGGCAAACACCGGGGAGCTGTTTTTT
NA TRBJ1-4 TRBV28 NA CASSRRGATNEKLFF TGTGCCAGCTCCAGGAGAGGGGCAACTAATGAAAAACTGTTTTTT
NA TRBJ1-3 TRBV5-4 NA CASSSGGGYSGNTIYF TGTGCCAGCAGCTCCGGAGGAGGGTACTCTGGAAACACCATATATTTT
TRBD1 TRBJ2-5 TRBV5-6 NA CASSTDRAETQYF TGTGCCAGCAGCACGGACAGGGCGGAGACCCAGTACTTC
TRBD2 TRBJ2-3 TRBV2 NA CASKTPRRLAGGLSTDTQYF TGTGCCAGCAAAACCCCTCGCCGGCTAGCGGGGGGGCTTAGCACAGATACGCAGTATTTT
NA TRBJ1-1 TRBV29-1 NA CSPHMRTTYTEAFF TGCAGCCCCCACATGAGGACCACATACACTGAAGCTTTCTTT
NA TRBJ2-1 TRBV18 NA CASSPTGVGASNEQFF TGTGCCAGCTCCCCCACGGGGGTAGGGGCCTCCAATGAGCAGTTCTTC
TRBD1 TRBJ1-4 TRBV18 NA CASSPGTGPEKLFF TGTGCCAGCTCACCAGGGACAGGGCCTGAAAAACTGTTTTTT
NA TRBJ2-7 TRBV6-1 NA CASLGQNYEQYF TGTGCCAGCCTTGGACAGAACTACGAGCAGTACTTC
TRBD1 TRBJ1-5 TRBV4-1 NA CASSHPGGTGVNQPQHF TGCGCCAGCAGCCATCCGGGGGGGACAGGCGTCAATCAGCCCCAGCATTTT
TRBD1 TRBJ2-2 TRBV5-4 NA CASSRPTGGTGELFF TGTGCCAGCAGCCGCCCGACAGGGGGCACCGGGGAGCTGTTTTTT
TRBD1 TRBJ2-3 TRBV19 NA CASSRGTGKTSTDTQYF TGTGCCAGTAGCCGCGGGACAGGGAAAACTAGCACAGATACGCAGTATTTT
TRBD1 TRBJ1-3 TRBV5-6 NA CASSLWDRFGNTIYF TGTGCCAGCAGCTTGTGGGACAGGTTTGGAAACACCATATATTTT
TRBD1 TRBJ1-4 TRBV27 NA CASSYSNRGGEKLFF TGTGCCAGCAGTTACTCTAACAGGGGAGGTGAAAAACTGTTTTTT
NA TRBJ2-5 TRBV6-6 NA CASSYPPRETQYF TGTGCCAGCAGTTATCCGCCCCGGGAGACCCAGTACTTC
NA TRBJ1-5 TRBV28 NA CASSLYDLAMVRNQPQHF TGTGCCAGCAGTTTGTATGACCTGGCAATGGTAAGGAATCAGCCCCAGCATTTT
NA TRBJ2-3 TRBV4-2 NA CASSQEVLAGSTDTQYF TGTGCCAGCAGCCAAGAGGTATTGGCGGGGAGCACAGATACGCAGTATTTT
NA TRBJ1-2 TRBV29-1 NA CSVEDPSRYGYTF TGCAGCGTTGAAGATCCCAGTCGATATGGCTACACCTTC
NA TRBJ1-2 TRBV15 NA CATSRDPGNYGYTF TGTGCCACCAGCAGAGATCCGGGGAACTATGGCTACACCTTC
TRBD1 TRBJ2-1 TRBV7-2 few CASSPATGRAFF TGTGCCAGCAGCCCCGCGACAGGGCGCGCGTTCTTC
NA TRBJ1-2 TRBV10-3 NA CAISESMGPGYTF TGTGCCATCAGTGAGTCGATGGGGCCTGGCTACACCTTC
NA TRBJ2-3 TRBV6-5 NA CASSYRGRGTDTQYF TGTGCCAGCAGTTACCGGGGGCGCGGCACAGATACGCAGTATTTT
NA TRBJ1-1 TRBV5-5 NA CASSLQGPQLLNTEAFF TGTGCCAGCAGCCTCCAAGGGCCCCAGCTTCTGAACACTGAAGCTTTCTTT
NA TRBJ1-3 TRBV28 NA CASSSAGSAGNTIYF TGTGCCAGCAGTTCAGCAGGATCCGCTGGAAACACCATATATTTT
NA TRBJ2-2 TRBV5-4 NA CASSLGAPTNTGELFF TGTGCCAGCAGCTTGGGGGCACCTACGAACACCGGGGAGCTGTTTTTT
NA TRBJ2-1 TRBV5-1 NA CASSLGGYEQFF TGCGCCAGCAGCTTGGGTGGGTACGAGCAGTTCTTC
NA TRBJ1-5 TRBV7-9 NA CASSLGHGTFNQPQHF TGTGCCAGCAGCTTAGGGCATGGGACTTTCAATCAGCCCCAGCATTTT
NA TRBJ2-6 TRBV7-3 NA CASSLDYSGANVLTF TGTGCCAGCAGCTTGGACTATTCTGGGGCCAACGTCCTGACTTTC
TRBD2 TRBJ2-3 TRBV30 NA CAWTPLAGGLGTDTQYF TGTGCCTGGACCCCCCTGGCGGGGGGCCTGGGAACAGATACGCAGTATTTT
NA TRBJ1-5 TRBV18 few CASSPTGLPLNSNQPQHF TGTGCCAGCTCACCCACCGGCCTACCCCTCAATAGCAATCAGCCCCAGCATTTT